Listed below are T cell receptor beta chains from one sample, sequenced in a study of blood T cell repertoires in COVID-19. Sequenced by immunoSEQ multiplex PCR; TCRdb stores in-frame clones only, minus some. The sample lists 290,000 or so clones; 87% were seen once. Sequenced sample: peripheral blood. These receptors came from a young man with active or convalescent COVID-19. Each CDR3 is given with its conserved first and last residue. A row's size may be missing; if present it is once, few, many or a size class.

-	TRBV11-2	TRBJ2-1	CASSLGHYNEQFF
-	TRBV5-1	TRBJ2-7	CASSWTSGSYEQYF
-	TRBV19	TRBJ2-7	CASSTGFAYEQYF
-	TRBV7-6	TRBJ2-2	CASSPKYRGEANTGELFF
once	TRBV19	TRBJ1-4	CASSHGRGIYEKLFF
once	TRBV7-9	TRBJ2-5	CASSPGTAYQETQYF
-	TRBV7-8	TRBJ1-5	CASSLASSGQPQHF
-	TRBV7-7	TRBJ2-3	CASSSIAGEADTQYF
-	TRBV6-2/TRBV6-3	TRBJ1-2	CASSYLGGDGYTF
-	TRBV2	TRBJ2-3	CASRGTVTSTDTQYF
-	TRBV27	TRBJ1-4	CASSQRTADEKLFF
once	TRBV2	TRBJ2-1	CASIRRSGGINEQFF
-	TRBV11-3	TRBJ2-1	CASSSGGEYNEQFF
-	TRBV20-1	TRBJ1-1	CSASPQNTEAFF
-	TRBV5-1	TRBJ2-7	CASSLRLAGYEQYF
-	TRBV6-6	TRBJ2-3	CASSRTSGGSTDTQYF
once	TRBV5-6	TRBJ1-4	CASTSGQDNEKLFF
-	TRBV4-1	TRBJ2-3	CASSQVGASTDTQYF
-	TRBV5-1	TRBJ2-4	CASSFGGQGGNIQYF
few	TRBV11-3	TRBJ2-3	CASSYSHTDTQYF
-	TRBV6-5	TRBJ2-3	CASSRTGGISDTQYF
-	TRBV5-1	TRBJ1-3	CASSLEGGLNTIYF
few	TRBV4-1	TRBJ1-4	CASSQVTGRLEKLFF
-	TRBV6-6	TRBJ2-1	CASSGSGLAGVIDEQFF
-	TRBV7-9	TRBJ2-3	CASSLGGAGTDTQYF
once	TRBV9	TRBJ1-6	CASNDRDGSPLHF